The clone carrying this T cell receptor (beta chain) was seen only once. Its antigen is currently unknown. Produced via immunoSEQ multiplex PCR; TCRdb's table is partial and in-frame only. The sample holds 100,000 to 120,000 clones; roughly 90% are singletons and the top ten take under 2%. These data belong to a study of cytomegalovirus exposure and HLA in healthy donors. The CDR3 runs to 13 residues. CDR1 is MNHNY, CDR2 SVGAGI, per germline (reference sequence). Between the trimmed V and J ends, which lost 6 bases and 2 bases, there was a span of 5 bases. Points from the study as a whole: The investigators catalogued 164 TCR beta chains as cytomegalovirus-associated. Reportedly, cytomegalovirus status was diagnosed with high sensitivity and specificity. Within the 130 or so validation repertoires, first-cohort TCR clusters tended to co-occur, according to a later analysis.

The donors formed part of the approximately 120-subject validation cohort, distinct from the roughly 660-subject first cohort. The V call is TRBV6-6, the J call TRBJ2-6; the D is unclear. The sample comprised PBMCs. The TCR comes from a woman between 18 and 30 years old in good health and CMV-seronegative. The CDR3 is CASSPAGANVLTF. CDR3 in DNA: TGTGCCAGCAGCCCTGCTGGGGCCAACGTCCTGACTTTC.